The TCR beta chain described here comes from a study of identifying expanded T cells in peripheral blood. TCRdb's table, derived via immunoSEQ multiplex PCR, lists solely in-frame clones and lacks some. Of 85,000 to 90,000 clones listed, approximately 86% are singletons. As concerns this clone: Antigen unknown.

Germline V gene lookup returns CDR1 LNHDA and CDR2 SQIVND (reference sequence). The CDR3 totals 12 residues. The junction had 1 base not matched to a gene; V was cut back by 6 bases and J by 5 bases. The study's findings and limits: Over approximately two and four weeks, about 15 and 19 clones changed, versus 1.2 between replicates.

Sequencing input: blood. The chain joins TRBV19 to TRBJ2-3; 8 nucleotides match TRBD1. This clonotype originated in a person aged 18 to 69 in good health. The DNA for the CDR3 is TGTGCCAGTAGGACAGGGGAAGATACGCAGTATTTT. Encoded protein: CASRTGEDTQYF.